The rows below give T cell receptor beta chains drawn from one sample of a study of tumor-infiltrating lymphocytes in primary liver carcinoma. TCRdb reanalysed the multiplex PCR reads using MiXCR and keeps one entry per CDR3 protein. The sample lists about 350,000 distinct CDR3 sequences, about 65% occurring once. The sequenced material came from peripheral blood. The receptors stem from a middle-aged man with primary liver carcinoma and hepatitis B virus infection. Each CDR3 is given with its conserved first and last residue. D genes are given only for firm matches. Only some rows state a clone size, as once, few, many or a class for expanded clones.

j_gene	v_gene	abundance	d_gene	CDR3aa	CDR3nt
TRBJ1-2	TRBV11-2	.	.	CASSSPNELTNYSYTF	TGTGCCAGCAGCTCCCCGAACGAGCTCACTAACTATAGCTACACCTTC
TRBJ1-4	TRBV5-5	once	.	CANTNPTNEKLFF	TGCGCCAACACAAACCCAACTAATGAAAAACTGTTTTTT
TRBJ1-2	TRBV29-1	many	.	CSVEDKTDYGYTF	TGCAGCGTTGAAGATAAGACAGACTATGGCTACACCTTC
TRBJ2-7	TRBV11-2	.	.	CACSPLSSYEQYF	TGTGCCTGCAGCCCTCTAAGCTCCTACGAGCAATACTTC
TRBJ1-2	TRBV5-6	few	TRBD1	CASSATGTGAVYGYTF	TGTGCCAGCAGCGCGACCGGGACAGGGGCGGTCTATGGCTACACCTTC
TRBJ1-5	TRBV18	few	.	CASSPGSNQPQHF	TGTGCCAGCTCACCAGGGTCCAATCAGCCCCAGCATTTT
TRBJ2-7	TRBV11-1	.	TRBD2	CDSSLFSGQSYEQYF	TGTGACAGCAGCTTATTTAGCGGGCAGTCCTACGAGCAGTACTTC
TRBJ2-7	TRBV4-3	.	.	CANSQGPGSSYEQYF	TGCGCCAACAGCCAAGGTCCCGGGAGCTCCTACGAGCAGTACTTC
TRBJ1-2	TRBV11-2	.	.	CASSLLSGSDGYTF	TGTGCCAGCAGCTTACTCTCGGGGAGTGATGGCTACACCTTC
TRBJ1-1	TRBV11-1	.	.	CANSSQGDTEAFF	TGTGCTAACAGCTCGCAGGGTGACACTGAAGCTTTCTTT
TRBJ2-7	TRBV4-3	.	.	CASSQVGAEANEQYF	TGCGCCAGCAGCCAAGTTGGGGCAGAGGCAAACGAGCAGTACTTT